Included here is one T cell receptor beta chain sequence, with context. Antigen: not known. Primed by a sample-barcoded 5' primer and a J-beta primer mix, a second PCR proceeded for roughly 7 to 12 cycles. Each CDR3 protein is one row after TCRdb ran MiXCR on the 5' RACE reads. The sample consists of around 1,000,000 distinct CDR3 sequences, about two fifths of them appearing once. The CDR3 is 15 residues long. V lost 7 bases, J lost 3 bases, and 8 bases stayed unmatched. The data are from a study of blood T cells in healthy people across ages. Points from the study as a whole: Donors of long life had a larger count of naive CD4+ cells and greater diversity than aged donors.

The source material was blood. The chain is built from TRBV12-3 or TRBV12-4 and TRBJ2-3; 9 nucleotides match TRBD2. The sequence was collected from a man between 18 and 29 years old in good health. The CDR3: CASTLGTSRTDTQYF. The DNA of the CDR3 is TGTGCCAGCACCCTAGGGACTAGCCGTACAGATACGCAGTATTTT.